Presented here are 23 T cell receptor beta chains from one specimen sequenced in a study of shared clonotypes between healthy human individuals. TCRdb's table, derived via immunoSEQ multiplex PCR, lists solely in-frame clones and lacks some. The repertoire holds 2,100,000 or so clones, with approximately 96% as singletons. The sample consisted of naive CD4+ T cells sorted from blood. Regarding subset: CD45RA+ positively selected. These receptors were obtained from a young man in good health.

The chain recombines TRBV18 with TRBJ2-7, with D possibly called TRBD1 or TRBD2 (6 bases each). The V gene lost 3 bases and the J gene lost 7 bases, with 19 bases spanning the gap. The germline CDR1 and CDR2 sequences are KGHSH and LQKENI. CDR3 length: 15 amino acids. The CDR3, as DNA: TGTGCCAGCTCACCTCAAATGGGGGGCCCTGGGGAGCAGTACTTC. Protein: CASSPQMGGPGEQYF.

This chain joins TRBV6-1 and TRBJ2-5; tentatively, D is TRBD1 (5 bases). With 7 bases removed from V and 1 base from J, the gap between germline ends came to 10 bases. Germline CDR1 and CDR2: MNHNS and SASEGT. This CDR3 comprises 13 residues. CDR3 residues: CASTPRVQETQYF. Here the CDR3 DNA reads TGTGCCAGCACCCCCAGGGTCCAAGAGACCCAGTACTTC.

With respect to this clone: The same CDR3 arises from other DNA sequences in this sample as well. The chain recombines TRBV10-1 with TRBJ2-5, with D unresolved. The CDR3 loop spans 12 amino acids. Trimming stripped 2 bases from V and 5 bases from J, with 6 bases between. Germline loops: CDR1 WNHNN, CDR2 SYGVQD (reference sequence). CDR3 sequence reads: CASSEGGETQYF. The DNA of the CDR3 is TGCGCCAGCAGTGAGGGTGGCGAGACCCAGTACTTC.

The chain links TRBV27 to TRBJ2-2; D may be TRBD1 or TRBD2 (5 bases each). V lost 8 bases and J 2 bases, leaving 15 bases between the germline ends. The V gene's germline CDR1 is MNHEY and CDR2 SMNVEV (reference sequence). The CDR3 runs 15 residues. The DNA for the CDR3 is TGTGCCAGCCACACCGGGACGGTCAACACCGGGGAGCTGTTTTTT. Protein: CASHTGTVNTGELFF.

The chain is built from TRBV10-3 and TRBJ1-3; maybe TRBD1 (5 bases). The V end lost 4 bases, the J end lost 2 bases, and 21 bases lay between the germline ends. This CDR3 is 18 amino acids long. Germline lookup yields CDR1 ENHRY and CDR2 SYGVKD. This chain's CDR3 is CAISVLNTEGTTGNTIYF. The CDR3 DNA is TGTGCCATCAGTGTACTTAATACGGAGGGGACCACTGGAAACACCATATATTTT.

The chain carries TRBV15 and TRBJ2-4, with 7 positions matching TRBD1. The CDR3 is made up of 17 amino acids. The V and J ends lost 0 bases and 0 bases, in that order; junction bases with no gene match: 5. Germline V gene data show CDR1 as LNHNV and CDR2 as YYDKDF (reference sequence). The CDR3 bases are TGTGCCACCAGCAGAGATTTGGGACAGCTAGCCAAAAACATTCAGTACTTC. Translating gives CATSRDLGQLAKNIQYF.

About this clone: The same CDR3 is also encoded by other DNA sequences in this sample. V usage is TRBV7-9 and J usage is TRBJ1-2; maybe TRBD1 (6 bases). Germline V lookup: CDR1 SEHNR, CDR2 FQNEAQ (reference sequence). V lost 2 bases, J lost 4 bases, and 8 bases lay in between. CDR3 length: 13 residues. The CDR3 region has the DNA TGTGCCAGCAGCTTACAGGGGAGCTATGGCTACACCTTC. This sequence encodes CASSLQGSYGYTF.

As DNA, the CDR3 is TGTGCCAGCAGTTACGGACAGGCCCATCAGCCCCAGCATTTT. Encoded protein: CASSYGQAHQPQHF. This chain connects TRBV6-5 to TRBJ1-5; 7 nucleotides agree with TRBD1. Unmatched junction bases numbered 3, after V lost 2 bases and J lost 5 bases. Germline lookup yields CDR1 MNHEY and CDR2 SVGAGI. This CDR3 region has 14 residues.

The chain joins TRBV7-9 to TRBJ2-2, with TRBD1 matching 7 bases. After removal of 5 bases from V and 7 bases from J, the junction contained 7 bases not matched to a gene. The length of the CDR3 is 14 residues. Germline values: CDR1 SEHNR, CDR2 FQNEAQ (reference sequence). The DNA of the CDR3 is TGTGCCAGCAGCCCGGGACAGTCCCTCGGGGAGCTGTTTTTT. As protein: CASSPGQSLGELFF. The full variable domain, rest sourced from reference TRBV7-9 and TRBJ2-2, is DTGVSQNPRHKITKRGQNVTFRCDPISEHNRLYWYRQTLGQGPEFLTYFQNEAQLEKSRLLSDRFSAERPKGSFSTLEIQRTEQGDSAMYLCASSPGQSLGELFFGEGSRLTVL.

This clone was observed once. The chain has TRBV30 and TRBJ2-7; 9 nucleotides agree with TRBD2. There are 14 residues in the CDR3. Germline lookup yields CDR1 GTSNPN and CDR2 SVGIG (reference sequence). The junction had 6 bases not matched to a gene; V was cut back by 5 bases and J by 1 base. The CDR3 protein is CAWRSSGNSYEQYF. For the CDR3, the DNA is TGTGCCTGGCGCTCTAGCGGGAATTCCTACGAGCAGTACTTC. Based on the CDR3 plus reference TRBV30 and TRBJ2-7, the full variable domain is SQTIHQWPATLVQPVGSPLSLECTVEGTSNPNLYWYRQAAGRGLQLLFYSVGIGQISSEVPQNLSASRPQDRQFILSSKKLLLSDSGFYLCAWRSSGNSYEQYFGPGTRLTVT.

This chain links TRBV6-4 with TRBJ2-2; D gene unclear. The CDR3 has 13 residues. Trimming cost V 4 bases and J 1 base, with 4 bases left between them. Germline lookup yields CDR1 MRHNA and CDR2 SNTAGT. DNA of the CDR3: TGTGCCAGCAGTGTTGAGAACACCGGGGAGCTGTTTTTT. As protein: CASSVENTGELFF.

The gene calls are TRBV5-1 and TRBJ2-7, with D possibly matching TRBD1 (5 bases). V was pared by 5 bases and J by 3 bases, with 6 bases between. The CDR3 is 11 residues long. The V gene's germline CDR1 is SGHRS and CDR2 YFSETQ. CDR3 bases: TGCGCCAGCAGGGACAACTACGAGCAGTACTTC. Amino acids: CASRDNYEQYF.

V is TRBV5-6 and J is TRBJ2-6; the D is unclear. V gave up 4 bases and J gave up 0 bases, with 5 bases separating them. The CDR3 extends over 14 amino acids. Germline V gene sequence: CDR1 SGHDT, CDR2 YYEEEE. CDR3 in DNA: TGTGCCAGCAGCCTAGACTCTGGGGCCAACGTCCTGACTTTC. This gives the protein CASSLDSGANVLTF. The full variable domain, rest sourced from reference TRBV5-6 and TRBJ2-6, is DAGVTQSPTHLIKTRGQQVTLRCSPKSGHDTVSWYQQALGQGPQFIFQYYEEEERQRGNFPDRFSGHQFPNYSSELNVNALLLGDSALYLCASSLDSGANVLTFGAGSRLTVL.

This clone was seen just once. The rearrangement joins TRBV5-1 to TRBJ2-1; no clear D. V was clipped by 2 bases and J by 3 bases, with 15 bases between them. The CDR3 is 16 residues long. Looked up from germline, CDR1 is SGHRS and CDR2 is YFSETQ. The DNA for the CDR3 is TGCGCCAGCAGCTTAGGTGATCAACCCTACTACAATGAGCAGTTCTTC. This translates into CASSLGDQPYYNEQFF.

This clone was seen a single time. This chain links TRBV11-2 with TRBJ2-5; perhaps TRBD1 as D (5 bases). Trimming pared 6 bases from V and 5 bases from J, leaving 10 bases between. The germline V gene has CDR1 SGHAT and CDR2 FQNNGV. The CDR3 loop spans 12 amino acids. As DNA, the CDR3 is TGTGCCAGCAGATCAGGGTACGAGACCCAGTACTTC. Protein: CASRSGYETQYF.

The rearrangement links TRBV18 to TRBJ1-6, with 7 bases matching TRBD1. The length of the CDR3 is 13 residues. CDR1 and CDR2 (germline): KGHSH, LQKENI. V lost 4 bases and J lost 16; bases outside the gene matches: 10. CDR3 sequence: CASSLTPGQDLHF. The CDR3, as DNA: TGTGCCAGCTCACTTACCCCCGGACAGGATCTCCACTTT. The complete variable domain, with remaining parts taken from reference TRBV18 and TRBJ1-6, reads NAGVMQNPRHLVRRRGQEARLRCSPMKGHSHVYWYRQLPEEGLKFMVYLQKENIIDESGMPKERFSAEFPKEGPSILRIQQVVRGDSAAYFCASSLTPGQDLHFGNGTRLTVT.

A word on this clone: Other nucleotide sequences from this sample produce the same CDR3. V gene TRBV10-3 combines with J gene TRBJ2-7; D gene ambiguous. The germline CDR1 and CDR2 sequences are ENHRY and SYGVKD. The CDR3 totals 11 residues. Trimming left V 4 bases short and J 3 bases short, with 4 bases between. CDR3 sequence (DNA): TGTGCCATCAGTGGCGGCTACGAGCAGTACTTC. Translating gives CAISGGYEQYF.

This clone has just a few counts. V is TRBV7-9 and J is TRBJ1-1; D unresolved. Germline V CDR1 and CDR2: SEHNR, FQNEAQ (reference sequence). The CDR3 contains 13 residues. The V and J ends lost 3 bases and 3 bases respectively, with 8 bases between them. The CDR3 sequence: CASSFQEDTEAFF. The CDR3 nucleotides are TGTGCCAGCAGCTTTCAGGAGGACACTGAAGCTTTCTTT.

V and J are TRBV6-6 and TRBJ2-7, with D unresolved. With 4 bases removed from V and 2 bases from J, the gap between germline ends came to 6 bases. CDR1 and CDR2 (germline): MNHNY, SVGAGI (reference sequence). The CDR3 totals 12 residues. The DNA for the CDR3 is TGTGCCAGCAGTTTGTCGGCCTACGAGCAGTACTTC. It translates to CASSLSAYEQYF.

J is TRBJ2-5 and V is TRBV19; D unresolved. Germline V CDR1 and CDR2: LNHDA, SQIVND (reference sequence). The CDR3 consists of 14 residues. Trimming removed 8 bases at V and 2 bases at J, with 15 bases between. CDR3 sequence: CASSPGRKQETQYF. As DNA, the CDR3 is TGTGCCAGTTCCCCCGGCCGGAAACAAGAGACCCAGTACTTC.

This chain links TRBV18 with TRBJ2-7, with TRBD2 matching over 11 bases. This CDR3 is built from 17 residues. With V trimmed by 3 bases and J by 0 bases, 7 bases remained unmatched. From germline, CDR1 is KGHSH and CDR2 LQKENI. For the CDR3, the DNA is TGTGCCAGCTCACCTTCGACTAGCGGGGCTAGCTCCTACGAGCAGTACTTC. It encodes CASSPSTSGASSYEQYF.

As for this clone: Other nucleotide sequences in the sample specify the same CDR3. This chain connects TRBV11-2 to TRBJ2-3; no clear D gene. V was clipped by 3 bases and J by 1 base, with 5 bases between them. This CDR3 contains 13 residues. Germline V gives CDR1 SGHAT, CDR2 FQNNGV. CDR3 sequence: CASSFSGTDTQYF. CDR3 in DNA: TGTGCCAGCAGCTTTTCAGGCACAGATACGCAGTATTTT. Based on the CDR3 plus reference TRBV11-2 and TRBJ2-3, the full variable domain is EAGVAQSPRYKIIEKRQSVAFWCNPISGHATLYWYQQILGQGPKLLIQFQNNGVVDDSQLPKDRFSAERLKGVDSTLKIQPAKLEDSAVYLCASSFSGTDTQYFGPGTRLTVL.

The chain uses TRBV29-1 and TRBJ2-1; D gene ambiguous. V lost 3 bases and J lost 6, with 9 bases in between. The CDR3 totals 12 residues. CDR1 and CDR2 from the germline V gene are SQVTM and ANQGSEA. Here the CDR3 reads CSVDLVRNEQFF. CDR3 bases: TGCAGCGTTGATTTAGTACGCAATGAGCAGTTCTTC.